The 23 T cell receptor beta chains below were found in one sample sequenced in a study of blood T cell repertoires in COVID-19 (TCRdb year 2020). Library method: the immunoSEQ multiplex PCR assay. TCRdb obtained this table from immuneACCESS and retained in-frame rearrangements with V and J assigned. These tables miss some clones; where compared with another copy, unresolved V genes account for less than half of the shortfall, and the remainder is unexplained. The sample table holds 320,000 or so clones, of which more than 85% were seen once. More than 0.8% of the sample is taken by the ten largest. The specimen sequenced was PBMCs or T cells enriched from blood (not recorded which). The receptors originated from a woman aged 25 to 45 who had recovered from COVID-19.

This chain uses TRBV2 with TRBJ2-7, with D possibly matching TRBD2 (5 bases). CDR1 is SNHLY and CDR2 is FYNNEI in the germline V gene. V was clipped by 3 bases and J by 2 bases, with 11 bases between them. The CDR3 totals 14 residues. CDR3 in amino acids: CASSDRTGAYEQYF. CDR3 bases: TGTGCCAGCAGTGACCGGACTGGAGCCTACGAGCAGTACTTC.

The J gene is TRBJ1-5, the V gene TRBV3-1 (or the pseudogene TRBV3-2); no clear D gene. The CDR3 has 13 residues. CDR1 and CDR2 (germline): LGHDT, YNNKEL (reference sequence). Trimming stripped 3 bases from V and 5 bases from J, with 8 bases between. The chain's CDR3 is CASSQLGDQPQHF. The DNA of the CDR3 is TGTGCCAGCAGCCAGCTGGGAGATCAGCCCCAGCATTTT.

This clone appeared a single time. V and J are TRBV5-1 and TRBJ2-5; 13 bases align to TRBD2. Germline V gene lookup returns CDR1 SGHRS and CDR2 YFSETQ. CDR3 size: 15 residues. After removal of 4 bases from V and 5 bases from J, the junction contained 5 bases not matched to a gene. CDR3 DNA: TGCGCCAGCAGCCCCGGACTAGCGGGGGTGGAGACCCAGTACTTC. Translation gives CASSPGLAGVETQYF.

The V and J genes are TRBV6-5 and TRBJ2-5, with 8 positions matching TRBD2. This CDR3 is built from 13 residues. Germline loops: CDR1 MNHEY, CDR2 SVGAGI. V lost 7 bases and J lost 1; bases outside the gene matches: 2. CDR3 loop: CASMGLVQETQYF. In nucleotides, the CDR3 is TGTGCCAGCATGGGACTAGTCCAAGAGACCCAGTACTTC.

The chain carries TRBV28 and TRBJ1-4; 9 bases map to TRBD1. CDR3 length: 14 residues. V lost 6 bases and J lost 8; bases outside the gene matches: 7. In germline, CDR1 is MDHEN, CDR2 SYDVKM. CDR3 bases: TGTGCCAGCAGCCCCGGGACAGGGTGGGAAAAACTGTTTTTT. Its translation: CASSPGTGWEKLFF. Complete variable domain (other parts from reference TRBV28 and TRBJ1-4): DVKVTQSSRYLVKRTGEKVFLECVQDMDHENMFWYRQDPGLGLRLIYFSYDVKMKEKGDIPEGYSVSREKKERFSLILESASTNQTSMYLCASSPGTGWEKLFFGSGTQLSVL.

V usage is TRBV15 and J usage is TRBJ1-2; tentatively, D is TRBD1 (5 bases). V shed 4 bases and J shed 2 bases, with 17 bases lying between them. The CDR3 consists of 16 residues. Looked up from germline, CDR1 is LNHNV and CDR2 is YYDKDF (reference sequence). The CDR3 protein is CATSTNQGAWNYGYTF. The CDR3 nucleotides are TGTGCCACCAGCACAAATCAAGGGGCTTGGAACTATGGCTACACCTTC.

This chain joins TRBV30 and TRBJ2-1, with 13 bases that match TRBD2. Germline V gene lookup returns CDR1 GTSNPN and CDR2 SVGIG (reference sequence). This CDR3 is built from 15 residues. The V and J ends lost 0 bases and 7 bases, in that order; junction bases with no gene match: 3. The CDR3 protein is CAWSVTSGGWNEQFF. The CDR3, as DNA: TGTGCCTGGAGTGTGACTAGCGGGGGGTGGAATGAGCAGTTCTTC.

The chain joins TRBV5-3 to TRBJ1-2, with 7 positions matching TRBD1. TRBV5-3 is filed as an ORF, its function uncertain. The CDR3 has 14 residues. Trimming removed 4 bases from V and 2 bases from J; junction bases left unmatched: 5. The CDR3 protein is CARSKGQPNYGYTF. The CDR3 bases are TGTGCCAGAAGCAAGGGACAGCCAAACTATGGCTACACCTTC.

As concerns this clone: Distinct nucleotide sequences in the sample also encode this CDR3. The chain combines TRBV18 with TRBJ1-5; D is undetermined. The germline V gene encodes CDR1 KGHSH and CDR2 LQKENI. The CDR3 extends over 13 amino acids. V was shortened by 3 bases and J by 4 bases, with 7 bases between the two germline ends. DNA of the CDR3: TGTGCCAGCTCACCGGAGCCTAATCAGCCCCAGCATTTT. Translating gives CASSPEPNQPQHF.

The chain carries TRBV2 and TRBJ1-5; no clear D. This CDR3 comprises 14 residues. Deletions cut 5 bases from V and 0 bases from J, with 8 bases between. The germline V gene encodes CDR1 SNHLY and CDR2 FYNNEI. The CDR3 DNA is TGTGCCAGCAGTTCAGTGAATAGCAATCAGCCCCAGCATTTT. It encodes CASSSVNSNQPQHF.

The chain combines TRBV14 with TRBJ2-7; TRBD1 aligns across 12 bases. The germline CDR1 and CDR2 sequences are SGHDN and FVKESK. V shed 1 base and J 8 bases; nucleotides not matched to a gene: 6. CDR3 length: 15 amino acids. CDR3 sequence (DNA): TGTGCCAGCAGCCAAGTGGGGACAGGGGGCTTGAAGCAGTACTTC. Translation: CASSQVGTGGLKQYF.

There are a few counts of this clone. The J gene is TRBJ1-1, the V gene TRBV19; D unclear. V lost 6 bases to trimming and J lost 1 base, with 18 bases between them. Germline CDR1 is LNHDA and CDR2 is SQIVND (reference sequence). The CDR3 extends over 16 amino acids. The CDR3 DNA sequence: TGTGCCAGTAGCCCGTTGATCGGGGTCGGGAACACTGAAGCTTTCTTT. It is translated as CASSPLIGVGNTEAFF. Combining the CDR3 with reference TRBV19 and TRBJ1-1 gives the whole variable domain DGGITQSPKYLFRKEGQNVTLSCEQNLNHDAMYWYRQDPGQGLRLIYYSQIVNDFQKGDIAEGYSVSREKKESFPLTVTSAQKNPTAFYLCASSPLIGVGNTEAFFGQGTRLTVV.

This chain links TRBV19 with TRBJ2-1; 11 bases fit TRBD1. The CDR3 runs 15 residues. The V and J ends lost 4 bases and 3 bases, in that order; junction bases with no gene match: 2. Germline V gene data show CDR1 as LNHDA and CDR2 as SQIVND (reference sequence). The CDR3 DNA follows: TGTGCCAGTAGTACCGGGACAGGGGGCTACAATGAGCAGTTCTTC. It translates to CASSTGTGGYNEQFF.

This chain joins TRBV5-4 and TRBJ2-5; TRBD1 is a possible D gene (6 bases). The CDR3 runs to 14 residues. V was trimmed by 0 bases and J by 0 bases, leaving 6 bases between them. CDR1 is SGHNT, CDR2 YYREEE, per germline (reference sequence). CDR3 amino acids: CASSLEGDQETQYF. Written as DNA, the CDR3 is TGTGCCAGCAGCTTGGAGGGGGACCAAGAGACCCAGTACTTC.

This chain links TRBV18 with TRBJ2-3; 7 bases align to TRBD2. The CDR3 consists of 17 residues. Trimming took 6 bases from V and 2 from J; bases not matched to a gene: 14. The germline CDR1 and CDR2 sequences are KGHSH and LQKENI. CDR3 sequence reads: CASSSRGTSENTDTQYF. DNA for the CDR3: TGTGCCAGCTCCTCCCGGGGAACTAGCGAAAACACAGATACGCAGTATTTT.

The V gene is TRBV5-6, the J gene TRBJ1-4; D gene uncertain. V was cut by 0 bases and J by 0 bases, with 9 bases left in between. There are 16 residues in the CDR3. Germline-derived CDR1 and CDR2 are SGHDT and YYEEEE. The CDR3 loop is CASSLAFGTTNEKLFF. CDR3 coding DNA: TGTGCCAGCAGCTTGGCCTTCGGGACAACTAATGAAAAACTGTTTTTT.

The chain uses TRBV24-1 and TRBJ2-3; 9 nucleotides agree with TRBD2. V lost 7 bases to trimming and J lost 2 bases; unmatched junction nucleotides: 12. From germline, CDR1 is KGHDR and CDR2 SFDVKD. This CDR3 is 17 amino acids long. The CDR3 protein is CATSLPTKRGATDTQYF. CDR3 coding DNA: TGTGCCACCAGCCTACCCACTAAGCGGGGGGCCACAGATACGCAGTATTTT.

The rearrangement uses TRBV9 and TRBJ1-2, with 9 positions matching TRBD1. Looked up from germline, CDR1 is SGDLS and CDR2 is YYNGEE. CDR3 length equals 14 residues. V trimming: 3 bases; J trimming: 4 bases; junction bases outside the gene matches: 4. The CDR3 loop reads CASSEGQGVYGYTF. In nucleotides, the CDR3 is TGTGCCAGCAGCGAGGGACAGGGAGTCTATGGCTACACCTTC.

The rearrangement links TRBV7-2 to TRBJ2-5, with 14 positions matching TRBD2. V lost 4 bases to trimming and J lost 5 bases; unmatched junction nucleotides: 3. The CDR3 spans 15 residues. The germline V gene encodes CDR1 SGHTA and CDR2 FQGNSA. CDR3 region: CASSYRTSGGETQYF. Written as DNA, the CDR3 is TGTGCCAGCAGCTACCGGACTAGCGGGGGGGAGACCCAGTACTTC.

The genes are TRBV28 and TRBJ1-1, with 7 bases matching TRBD1. This CDR3 is 12 amino acids long. The V segment lost 5 bases and the J segment 9 bases; nucleotides outside the gene matches: 6. Germline loops: CDR1 MDHEN, CDR2 SYDVKM. CDR3 nucleotide sequence: TGTGCCAGCAGTCTGAGGGACAGACAAGCTTTCTTT. This sequence encodes CASSLRDRQAFF.

The chain combines TRBV6-2 or TRBV6-3 with TRBJ1-5, with TRBD1 matching over 11 bases. V shed 3 bases and J 3 bases; nucleotides not matched to a gene: 7. In germline, CDR1 is MNHEY, CDR2 SVGEGT. This CDR3 comprises 17 residues. The DNA of the CDR3 is TGTGCCAGCAGTTATGCCGGGACAGGGGGAAACAATCAGCCCCAGCATTTT. Translating gives CASSYAGTGGNNQPQHF.

The chain is built from TRBV6-5 and TRBJ2-7; a weak D match, TRBD2 (5 bases). The V and J ends lost 8 bases and 6 bases respectively, with 14 bases between them. The CDR3 has 12 amino acids. Germline V gives CDR1 MNHEY, CDR2 SVGAGI. The CDR3 protein is CASSRVPFEQYF. The CDR3 nucleotides read TGTGCCAGCTCGAGGGTTCCGTTCGAGCAGTACTTC.

This rearrangement joins TRBV6-2 or TRBV6-3 to TRBJ2-5; D not resolved. The CDR3 runs to 13 residues. V was clipped by 2 bases and J by 2 bases, with 6 bases between them. Germline V gene lookup returns CDR1 MNHEY and CDR2 SVGEGT. In DNA, the CDR3 is TGTGCCAGCAGTTACATGCAGCAAGAGACCCAGTACTTC. Protein sequence: CASSYMQQETQYF.